Below are 5 T cell receptor beta chains sequenced from a single sample in a study of OX40 agonist ivuxolimab in advanced cancers. Produced via immunoSEQ multiplex PCR; TCRdb's table is partial and in-frame only. Counted here are some 74,000 clones, roughly 84% occurring once; the ten biggest clones make up over 3%. The sequencing here drew on CD4+ or CD8+ T cells sorted from blood, taken in a trial of the OX40 agonist ivuxolimab. These receptors came from an adult with an advanced solid tumor such as melanoma, head and neck, liver or kidney cancer.

Only a few counts were recorded for this clone. This chain joins TRBV7-9 and TRBJ2-7, with D uncertain. Germline assignment: CDR1 SEHNR and CDR2 FQNEAQ (reference sequence). The length of the CDR3 is 13 residues. V lost 8 bases and J 2 bases, leaving 13 bases between the germline ends. The CDR3 is CASSPSLTYEQYF. The CDR3 bases are TGTGCCAGCTCCCCATCTCTCACCTACGAGCAGTACTTC.

This chain connects TRBV4-1 to TRBJ2-7; the D is unclear. The CDR3 covers 14 residues. Germline V gives CDR1 MGHRA, CDR2 YSYEKL. The germline V and J ends were trimmed by 3 bases and 6 bases, with 15 bases remaining between them. In DNA form, the CDR3 reads TGCGCCAGCAGCCATCCCACGACAAACGCCGAGCAGTACTTC. Its protein is CASSHPTTNAEQYF.

The chain employs TRBV4-1 and TRBJ2-7; D gene unclear. V lost 4 bases to trimming and J lost 2 bases, with 15 bases between them. The CDR3 runs 15 residues. Germline CDR1 is MGHRA and CDR2 is YSYEKL. The CDR3 DNA follows: TGCGCCAGCAGCCCTAGAAGGGCCTCACCCTACGAGCAGTACTTC. Its translation is CASSPRRASPYEQYF.

This rearrangement joins TRBV6-6 to TRBJ2-3; 8 bases line up with TRBD2. Trimming cost V 7 bases and J 0 bases; bases outside gene matches: 6. The germline V gene has CDR1 MNHNY and CDR2 SVGAGI (reference sequence). This CDR3 region has 15 residues. CDR3 sequence reads: CASTHGLASTDTQYF. In DNA form, the CDR3 reads TGTGCCAGCACCCATGGACTAGCTAGCACAGATACGCAGTATTTT.

To note about this clone: The same CDR3 is also encoded by other DNA sequences in this sample. The chain couples TRBV9 to TRBJ2-2; D is perhaps TRBD1 (5 bases). V shed 0 bases and J shed 5 bases, with 5 bases lying between them. This CDR3 has 13 residues. Looked up from germline, CDR1 is SGDLS and CDR2 is YYNGEE. CDR3 coding DNA: TGTGCCAGCAGCGTAGCAGGGACCGGGGAGCTGTTTTTT. Translating gives CASSVAGTGELFF.